The T cell receptor beta chain under discussion was sequenced for a study of identical twins. Using its own MiXCR run on the 5' RACE reads, TCRdb lists one record per CDR3 protein. There are about 700,000 distinct CDR3 sequences in the sample; around 6% occur only once, and around 2% lies in the top ten. V lost 5 bases, J lost 4 bases, and 11 bases stayed unmatched. CDR3 length equals 18 residues. Germline-derived CDR1 and CDR2 are MDHEN and SYDVKM. This clonotype was observed many times. Its antigen is still unknown. Notes on the study in general: The degree of excess twin sharing was weaker in beta out-of-frame sequences.

The chain couples TRBV28 to TRBJ2-2, with TRBD1 matching 12 bases. Input material: naive T cells sorted from blood. The source is a man aged 18-30 years in good health. This chain's CDR3 is CASSPPLGQGAGTGELFF. In DNA, the CDR3 is TGTGCCAGCAGTCCACCTCTGGGACAGGGGGCCGGCACCGGGGAGCTGTTTTTT.